This T cell receptor beta chain is drawn from a study of technical replicates of blood from a handful of donors. V shed 8 bases and J shed 2 bases, with 25 bases lying between them. The CDR3 runs 18 residues. Germline V gives CDR1 MNHEY, CDR2 SMNVEV (reference sequence). Generated by immunoSEQ multiplex PCR, the TCRdb table keeps only in-frame clones and is missing some. Of 9,000 to 15,000 clones in the sample, over 85% were seen once. This sequence joins TRBV27 and TRBJ1-5; D perhaps matches TRBD1 (5 bases). This TCR was sampled from a human donor in good health. The sequenced material came from PBMCs. Here the CDR3 DNA reads TGTGCCAGCCGAACCTACAATGATCGCCAGGGTCGCAATCAGCCCCAGCATTTT. This translates into CASRTYNDRQGRNQPQHF.